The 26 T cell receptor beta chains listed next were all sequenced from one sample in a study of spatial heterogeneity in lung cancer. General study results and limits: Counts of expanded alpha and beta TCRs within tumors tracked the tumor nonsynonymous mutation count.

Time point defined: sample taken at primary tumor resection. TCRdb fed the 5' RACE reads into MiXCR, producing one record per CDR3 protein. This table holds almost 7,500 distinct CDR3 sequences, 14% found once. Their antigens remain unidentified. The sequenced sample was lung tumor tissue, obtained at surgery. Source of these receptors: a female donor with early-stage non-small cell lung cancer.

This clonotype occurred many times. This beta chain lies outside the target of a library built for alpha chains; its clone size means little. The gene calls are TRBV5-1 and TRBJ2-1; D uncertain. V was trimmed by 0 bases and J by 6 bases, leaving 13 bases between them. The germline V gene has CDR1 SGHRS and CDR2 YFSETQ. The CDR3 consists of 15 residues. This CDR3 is CASSLAQGWGNEQFF. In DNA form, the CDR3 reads TGCGCCAGCAGCTTGGCGCAAGGATGGGGCAATGAGCAGTTCTTC.

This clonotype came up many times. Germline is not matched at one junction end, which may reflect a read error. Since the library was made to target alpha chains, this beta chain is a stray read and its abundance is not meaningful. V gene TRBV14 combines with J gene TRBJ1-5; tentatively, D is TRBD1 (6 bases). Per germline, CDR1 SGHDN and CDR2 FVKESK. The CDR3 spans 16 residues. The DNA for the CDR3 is TGTGCCAGCACCCAACACAGGCGGGGGCTTAATCAGCCCCAGCATTTT. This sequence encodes CASTQHRRGLNQPQHF.

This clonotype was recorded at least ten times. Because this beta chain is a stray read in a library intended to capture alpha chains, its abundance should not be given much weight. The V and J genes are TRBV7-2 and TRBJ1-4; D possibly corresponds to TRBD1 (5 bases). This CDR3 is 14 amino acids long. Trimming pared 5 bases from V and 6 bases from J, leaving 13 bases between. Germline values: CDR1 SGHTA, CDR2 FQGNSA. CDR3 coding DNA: TGTGCCAGCAGCCTTCGATGGGGGGATGAAAAACTGTTTTTT. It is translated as CASSLRWGDEKLFF.

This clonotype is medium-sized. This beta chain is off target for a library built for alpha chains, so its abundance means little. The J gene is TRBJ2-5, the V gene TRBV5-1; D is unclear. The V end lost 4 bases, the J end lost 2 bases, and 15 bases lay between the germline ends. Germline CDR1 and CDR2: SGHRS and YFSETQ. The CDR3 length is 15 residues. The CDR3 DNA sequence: TGCGCCAGCAGCCCCGCATTGGGCGCGCAAGAGACCCAGTACTTC. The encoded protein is CASSPALGAQETQYF. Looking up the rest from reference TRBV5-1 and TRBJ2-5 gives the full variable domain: KAGVTQTPRYLIKTRGQQVTLSCSPISGHRSVSWYQQTPGQGLQFLFEYFSETQRNKGNFPGRFSGRQFSNSRSEMNVSTLELGDSALYLCASSPALGAQETQYFGPGTRLLVL.

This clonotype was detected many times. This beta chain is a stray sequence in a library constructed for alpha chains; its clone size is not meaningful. CDR3 residues: CSALRPGGNYEQYF. CDR3 bases: TGCAGTGCCCTAAGACCGGGAGGTAACTACGAGCAGTACTTC. This sequence joins TRBV20-1 and TRBJ2-7; 7 nucleotides agree with TRBD2. Looked up from germline, CDR1 is DFQATT and CDR2 is SNEGSKA (reference sequence). This CDR3 region has 14 residues. Trimming removed 6 bases from V and 3 bases from J; junction bases left unmatched: 11.

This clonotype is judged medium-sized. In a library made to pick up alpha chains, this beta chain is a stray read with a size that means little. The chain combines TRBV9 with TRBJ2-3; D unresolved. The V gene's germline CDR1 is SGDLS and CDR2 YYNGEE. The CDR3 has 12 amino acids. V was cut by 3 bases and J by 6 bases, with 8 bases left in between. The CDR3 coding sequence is TGTGCCAGCAGCGCCCGAGAGGATACGCAGTATTTT. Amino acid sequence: CASSAREDTQYF.

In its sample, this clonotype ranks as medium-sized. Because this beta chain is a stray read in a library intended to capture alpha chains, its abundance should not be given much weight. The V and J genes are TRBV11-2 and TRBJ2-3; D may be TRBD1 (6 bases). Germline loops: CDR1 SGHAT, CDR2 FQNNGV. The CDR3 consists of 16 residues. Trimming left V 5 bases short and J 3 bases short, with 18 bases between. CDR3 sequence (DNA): TGTGCCAGCAGCCAGGGAGCTTACACAGGGACAGATACGCAGTATTTT. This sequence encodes CASSQGAYTGTDTQYF.

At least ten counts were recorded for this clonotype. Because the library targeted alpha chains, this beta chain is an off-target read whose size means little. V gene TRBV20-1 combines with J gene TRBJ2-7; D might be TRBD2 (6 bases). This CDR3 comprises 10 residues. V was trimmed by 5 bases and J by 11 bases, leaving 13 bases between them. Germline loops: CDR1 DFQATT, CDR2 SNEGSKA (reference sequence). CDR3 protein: CSASREREYF. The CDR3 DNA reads TGCAGTGCTTCACGGGAGAGGGAGTACTTC.

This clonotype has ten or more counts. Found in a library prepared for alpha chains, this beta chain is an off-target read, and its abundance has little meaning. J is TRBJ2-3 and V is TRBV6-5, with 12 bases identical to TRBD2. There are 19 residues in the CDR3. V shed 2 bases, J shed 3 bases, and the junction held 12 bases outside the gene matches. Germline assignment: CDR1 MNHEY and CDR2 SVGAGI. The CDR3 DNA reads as TGTGCCAGCAGTTACCGCTCGAGACTACTAGCGGGGGGAACAGATACGCAGTATTTT. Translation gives CASSYRSRLLAGGTDTQYF.

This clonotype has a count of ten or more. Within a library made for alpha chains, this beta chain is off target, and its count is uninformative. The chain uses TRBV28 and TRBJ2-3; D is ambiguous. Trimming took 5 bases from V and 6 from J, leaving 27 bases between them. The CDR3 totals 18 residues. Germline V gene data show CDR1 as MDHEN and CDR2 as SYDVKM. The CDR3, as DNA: TGTGCCAGCAGTCTTGGTTGGGCATACACCGTTTCTAAGGATACGCAGTATTTT. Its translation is CASSLGWAYTVSKDTQYF.

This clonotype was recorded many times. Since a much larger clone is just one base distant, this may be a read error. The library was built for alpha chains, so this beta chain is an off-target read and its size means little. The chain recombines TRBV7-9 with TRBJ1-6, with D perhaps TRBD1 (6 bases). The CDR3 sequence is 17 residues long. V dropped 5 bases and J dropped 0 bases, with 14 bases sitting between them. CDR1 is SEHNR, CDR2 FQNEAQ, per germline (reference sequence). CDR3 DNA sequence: TGTGCCAGCAGCCCGGGGGGCGGGGGCTCCTATAATTCACCCCTCCACTTT. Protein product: CASSPGGGGSYNSPLHF.

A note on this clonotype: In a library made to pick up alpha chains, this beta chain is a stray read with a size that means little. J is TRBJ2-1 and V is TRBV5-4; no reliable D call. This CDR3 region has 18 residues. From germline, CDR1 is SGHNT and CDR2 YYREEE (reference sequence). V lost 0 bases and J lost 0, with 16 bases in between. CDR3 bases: TGTGCCAGCAGCTTGGGAAGGCAGATACTCAACTCCTACAATGAGCAGTTCTTC. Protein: CASSLGRQILNSYNEQFF.

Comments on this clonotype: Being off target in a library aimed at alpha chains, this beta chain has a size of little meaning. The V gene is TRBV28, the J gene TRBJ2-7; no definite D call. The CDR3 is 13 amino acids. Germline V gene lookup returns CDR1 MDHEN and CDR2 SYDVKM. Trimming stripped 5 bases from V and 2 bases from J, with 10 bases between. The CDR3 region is CASSLNTPYEQYF. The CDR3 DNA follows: TGTGCCAGCAGTCTTAATACACCCTACGAGCAGTACTTC.

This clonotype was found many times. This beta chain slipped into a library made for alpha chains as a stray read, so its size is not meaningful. CDR3 residues: CASSQRRGYPNTGELFF. Written as DNA, the CDR3 is TGTGCCAGCAGCCAACGTCGAGGGTATCCGAACACCGGGGAGCTGTTTTTT. The chain uses TRBV4-2 and TRBJ2-2; a possible D gene is TRBD2 (5 bases). Trimming removed 2 bases at V and 0 bases at J, with 13 bases between. This CDR3 is built from 17 residues. Looked up from germline, CDR1 is LGHNA and CDR2 is YNFKEQ.

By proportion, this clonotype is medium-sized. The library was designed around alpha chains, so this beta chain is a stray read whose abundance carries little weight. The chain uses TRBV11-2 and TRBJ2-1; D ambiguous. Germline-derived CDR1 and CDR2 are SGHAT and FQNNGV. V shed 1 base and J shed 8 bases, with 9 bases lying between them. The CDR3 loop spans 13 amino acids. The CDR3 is CASSLARKYEQFF. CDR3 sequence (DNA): TGTGCCAGCAGCTTAGCGAGGAAGTATGAGCAGTTCTTC.

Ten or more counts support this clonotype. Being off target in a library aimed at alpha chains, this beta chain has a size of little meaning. In nucleotides, the CDR3 is TGCAGTGCTAGAGATCGGGTGAGAGCTTCTGAAGCTTTCTTT. Translated: CSARDRVRASEAFF. The V gene is TRBV20-1, the J gene TRBJ1-1; D is unresolved. The CDR3 extends over 14 amino acids. Deletions cut 0 bases from V and 6 bases from J, with 14 bases between. Per the germline V gene, CDR1 is DFQATT and CDR2 is SNEGSKA (reference sequence).

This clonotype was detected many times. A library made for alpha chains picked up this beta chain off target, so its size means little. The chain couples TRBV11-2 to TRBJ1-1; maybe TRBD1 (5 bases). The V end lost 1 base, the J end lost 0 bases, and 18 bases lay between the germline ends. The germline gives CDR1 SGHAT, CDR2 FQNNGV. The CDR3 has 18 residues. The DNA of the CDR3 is TGTGCCAGCAGCTTAGGACAGTCATATAATCCCATGAACACTGAAGCTTTCTTT. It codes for CASSLGQSYNPMNTEAFF.

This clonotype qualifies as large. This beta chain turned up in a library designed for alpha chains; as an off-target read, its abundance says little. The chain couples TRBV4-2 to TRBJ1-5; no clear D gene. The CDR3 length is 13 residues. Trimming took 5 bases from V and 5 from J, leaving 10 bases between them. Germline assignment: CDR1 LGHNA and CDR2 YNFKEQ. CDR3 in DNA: TGTGCCAGCAGCGTTTTTGGCGATCAGCCCCAGCATTTT. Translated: CASSVFGDQPQHF.

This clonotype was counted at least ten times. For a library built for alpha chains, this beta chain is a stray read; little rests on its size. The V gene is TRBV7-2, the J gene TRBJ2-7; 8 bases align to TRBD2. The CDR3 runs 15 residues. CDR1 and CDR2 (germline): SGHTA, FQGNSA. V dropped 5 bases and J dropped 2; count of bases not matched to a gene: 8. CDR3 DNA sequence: TGTGCCAGCAGCCCCTTCCTAGCGGGTCCCTACGAGCAGTACTTC. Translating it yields CASSPFLAGPYEQYF.

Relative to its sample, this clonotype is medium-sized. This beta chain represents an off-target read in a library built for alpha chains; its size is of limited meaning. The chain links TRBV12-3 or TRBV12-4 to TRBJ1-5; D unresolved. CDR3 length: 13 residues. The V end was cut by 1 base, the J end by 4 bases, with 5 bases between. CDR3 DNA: TGTGCCAGCAGTTTAGTGGGAAATCAGCCCCAGCATTTT. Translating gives CASSLVGNQPQHF.

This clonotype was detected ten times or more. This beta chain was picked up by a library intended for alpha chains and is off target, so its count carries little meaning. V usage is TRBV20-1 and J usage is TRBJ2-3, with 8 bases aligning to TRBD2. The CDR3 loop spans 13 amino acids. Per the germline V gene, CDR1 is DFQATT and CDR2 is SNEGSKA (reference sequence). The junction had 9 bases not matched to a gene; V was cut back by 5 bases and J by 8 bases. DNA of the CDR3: TGCAGTGCTTTAAGCGGGGGTCGGGGTACGCAGTATTTT. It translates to CSALSGGRGTQYF.

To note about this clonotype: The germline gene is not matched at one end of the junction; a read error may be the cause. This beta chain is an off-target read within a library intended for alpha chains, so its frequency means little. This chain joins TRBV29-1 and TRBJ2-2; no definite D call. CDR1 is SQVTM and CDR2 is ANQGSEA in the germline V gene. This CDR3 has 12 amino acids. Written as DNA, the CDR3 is TGCAGCGTTGGACCGAACGCCGGGGAGCTGTTTTTT. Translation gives CSVGPNAGELFF.

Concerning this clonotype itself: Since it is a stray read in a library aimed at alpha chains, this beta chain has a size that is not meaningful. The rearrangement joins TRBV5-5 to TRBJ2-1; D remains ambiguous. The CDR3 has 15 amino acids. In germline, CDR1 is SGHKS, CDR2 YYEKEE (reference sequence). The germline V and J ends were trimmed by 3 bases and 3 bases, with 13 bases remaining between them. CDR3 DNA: TGTGCCAGCAGCTCCAGGTCGGTGGACTACAATGAGCAGTTCTTC. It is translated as CASSSRSVDYNEQFF. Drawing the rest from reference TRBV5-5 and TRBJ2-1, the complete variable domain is DAGVTQSPTHLIKTRGQQVTLRCSPISGHKSVSWYQQVLGQGPQFIFQYYEKEERGRGNFPDRFSARQFPNYSSELNVNALLLGDSALYLCASSSRSVDYNEQFFGPGTRLTVL.

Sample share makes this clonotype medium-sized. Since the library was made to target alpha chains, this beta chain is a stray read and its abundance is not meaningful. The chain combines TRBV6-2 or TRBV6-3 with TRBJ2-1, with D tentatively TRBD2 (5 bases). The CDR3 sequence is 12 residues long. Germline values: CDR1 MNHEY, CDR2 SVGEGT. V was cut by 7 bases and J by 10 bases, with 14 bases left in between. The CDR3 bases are TGTGCCAGCACCCACGGAGGTGGGGAGCAGTTCTTC. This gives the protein CASTHGGGEQFF.

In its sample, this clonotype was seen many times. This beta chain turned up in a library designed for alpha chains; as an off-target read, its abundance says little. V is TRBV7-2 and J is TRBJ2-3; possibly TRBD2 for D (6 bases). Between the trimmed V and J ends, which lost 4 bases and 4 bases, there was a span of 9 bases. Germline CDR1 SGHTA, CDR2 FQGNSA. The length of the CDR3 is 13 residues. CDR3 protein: CASSSPGADTQYF. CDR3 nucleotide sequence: TGTGCCAGCAGCTCGCCGGGGGCAGATACGCAGTATTTT.

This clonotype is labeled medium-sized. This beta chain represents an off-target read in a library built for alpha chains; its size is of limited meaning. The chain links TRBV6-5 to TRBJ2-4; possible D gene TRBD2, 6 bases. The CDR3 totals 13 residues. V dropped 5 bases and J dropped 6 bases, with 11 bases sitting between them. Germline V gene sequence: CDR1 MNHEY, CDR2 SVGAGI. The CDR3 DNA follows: TGTGCCAGCAGTCCCGTCGGGAGAAACATTCAGTACTTC. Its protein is CASSPVGRNIQYF.